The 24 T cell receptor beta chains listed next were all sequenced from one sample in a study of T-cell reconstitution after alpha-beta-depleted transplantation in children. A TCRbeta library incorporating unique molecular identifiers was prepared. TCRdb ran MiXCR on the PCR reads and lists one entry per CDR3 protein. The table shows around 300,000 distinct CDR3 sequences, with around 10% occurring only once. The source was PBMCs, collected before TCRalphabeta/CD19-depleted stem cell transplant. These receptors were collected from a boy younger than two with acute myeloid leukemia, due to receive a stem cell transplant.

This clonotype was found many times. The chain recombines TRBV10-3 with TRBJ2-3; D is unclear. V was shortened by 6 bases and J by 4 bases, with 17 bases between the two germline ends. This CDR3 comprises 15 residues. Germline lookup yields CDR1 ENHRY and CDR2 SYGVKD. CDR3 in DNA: TGTGCCATCAGCCAAGCTTTTCACATGCCAGATACGCAGTATTTT. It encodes CAISQAFHMPDTQYF.

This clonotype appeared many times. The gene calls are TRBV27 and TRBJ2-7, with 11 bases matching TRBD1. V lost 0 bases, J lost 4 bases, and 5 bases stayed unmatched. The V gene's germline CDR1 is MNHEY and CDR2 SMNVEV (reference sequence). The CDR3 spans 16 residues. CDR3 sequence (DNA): TGTGCCAGCAGTTTATCCGGGACAGGGGGTTATTACGAGCAGTACTTC. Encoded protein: CASSLSGTGGYYEQYF.

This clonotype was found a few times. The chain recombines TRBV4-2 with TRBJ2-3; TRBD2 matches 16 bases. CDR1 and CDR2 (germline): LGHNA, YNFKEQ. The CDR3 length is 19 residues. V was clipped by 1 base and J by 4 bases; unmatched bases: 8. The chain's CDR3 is CASSQGPGLAGGPADTQYF. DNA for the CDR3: TGTGCCAGCAGCCAAGGACCGGGACTAGCGGGGGGGCCAGCAGATACGCAGTATTTT.

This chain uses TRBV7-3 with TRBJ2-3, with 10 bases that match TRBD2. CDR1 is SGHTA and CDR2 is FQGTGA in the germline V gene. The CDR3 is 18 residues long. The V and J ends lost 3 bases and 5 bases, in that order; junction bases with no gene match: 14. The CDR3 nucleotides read TGTGCCAGCAGCTTCCTACCCACCCTAGCGGGGGCGCAAGATACGCAGTATTTT. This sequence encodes CASSFLPTLAGAQDTQYF.

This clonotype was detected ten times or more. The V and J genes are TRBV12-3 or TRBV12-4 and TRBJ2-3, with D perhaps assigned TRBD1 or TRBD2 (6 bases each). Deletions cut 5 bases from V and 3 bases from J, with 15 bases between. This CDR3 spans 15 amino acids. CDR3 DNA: TGTGCCAGCAGTCGTCCGCGGAGGGGGACAGATACGCAGTATTTT. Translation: CASSRPRRGTDTQYF.

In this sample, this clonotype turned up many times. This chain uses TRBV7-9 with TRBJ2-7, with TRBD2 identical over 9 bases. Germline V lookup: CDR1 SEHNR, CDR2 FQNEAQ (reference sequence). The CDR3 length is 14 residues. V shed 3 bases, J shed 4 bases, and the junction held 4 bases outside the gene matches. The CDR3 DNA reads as TGTGCCAGCAGCTTTTCTAGCGGGATTTACGAGCAGTACTTC. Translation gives CASSFSSGIYEQYF.

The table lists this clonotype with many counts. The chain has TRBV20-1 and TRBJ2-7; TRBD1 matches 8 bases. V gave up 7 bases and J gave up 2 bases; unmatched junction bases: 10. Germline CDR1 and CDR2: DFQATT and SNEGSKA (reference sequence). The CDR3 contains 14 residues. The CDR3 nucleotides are TGCAGTGGCCGAATCGGACAGGGCGCCTACGAGCAGTACTTC. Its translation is CSGRIGQGAYEQYF.

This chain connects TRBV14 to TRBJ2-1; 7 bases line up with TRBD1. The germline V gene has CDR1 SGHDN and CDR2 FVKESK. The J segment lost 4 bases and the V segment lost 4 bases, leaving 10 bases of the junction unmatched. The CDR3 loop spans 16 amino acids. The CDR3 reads CASSPSQGQKYNEQFF. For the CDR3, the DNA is TGTGCCAGCAGCCCCAGTCAGGGACAGAAATACAATGAGCAGTTCTTC.

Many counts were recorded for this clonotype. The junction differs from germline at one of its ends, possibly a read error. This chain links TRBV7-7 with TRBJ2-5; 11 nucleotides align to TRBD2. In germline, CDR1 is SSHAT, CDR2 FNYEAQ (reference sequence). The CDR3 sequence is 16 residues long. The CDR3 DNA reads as TGTGCTAGCAGCTTAGCGGGGACTAGCGGCCAAGAGACCCAGTACTTC. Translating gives CASSLAGTSGQETQYF.

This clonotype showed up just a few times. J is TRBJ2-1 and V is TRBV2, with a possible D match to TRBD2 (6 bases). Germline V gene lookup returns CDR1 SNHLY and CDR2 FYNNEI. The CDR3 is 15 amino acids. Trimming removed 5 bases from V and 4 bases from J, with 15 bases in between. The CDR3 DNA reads TGTGCCAGCAGTCCTAGCATCGGGGGATACAATGAGCAGTTCTTC. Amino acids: CASSPSIGGYNEQFF.

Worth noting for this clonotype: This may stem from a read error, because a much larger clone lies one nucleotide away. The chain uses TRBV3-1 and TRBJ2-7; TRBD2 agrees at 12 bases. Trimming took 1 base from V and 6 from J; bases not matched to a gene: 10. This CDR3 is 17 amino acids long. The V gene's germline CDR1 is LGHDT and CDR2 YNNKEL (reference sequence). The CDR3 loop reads CASSQVRLAGAPSEQYF. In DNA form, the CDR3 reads TGTGCCAGCAGCCAAGTTCGACTAGCGGGGGCTCCAAGCGAGCAGTACTTC.

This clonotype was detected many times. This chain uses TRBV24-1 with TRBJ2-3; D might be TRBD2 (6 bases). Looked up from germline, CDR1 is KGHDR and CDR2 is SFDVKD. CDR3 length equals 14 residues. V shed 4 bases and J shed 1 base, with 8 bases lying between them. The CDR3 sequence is CATSDWEGTDTQYF. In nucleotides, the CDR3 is TGTGCCACCAGTGACTGGGAGGGCACAGATACGCAGTATTTT.

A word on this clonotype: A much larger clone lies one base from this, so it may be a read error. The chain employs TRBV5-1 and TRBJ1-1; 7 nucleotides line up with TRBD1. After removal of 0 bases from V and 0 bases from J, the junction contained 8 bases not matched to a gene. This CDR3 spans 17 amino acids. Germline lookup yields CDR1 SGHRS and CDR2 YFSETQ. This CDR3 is CASSLGTGQTLNTEAFF. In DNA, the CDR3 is TGCGCCAGCAGCTTGGGTACGGGACAGACTCTGAACACTGAAGCTTTCTTT.

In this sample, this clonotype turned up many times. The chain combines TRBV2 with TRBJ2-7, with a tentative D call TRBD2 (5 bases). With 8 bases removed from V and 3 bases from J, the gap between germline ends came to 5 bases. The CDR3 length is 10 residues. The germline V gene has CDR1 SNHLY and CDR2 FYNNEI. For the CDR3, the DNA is TGTGCCAGCCGGGGCTACGAGCAGTACTTC. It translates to CASRGYEQYF.

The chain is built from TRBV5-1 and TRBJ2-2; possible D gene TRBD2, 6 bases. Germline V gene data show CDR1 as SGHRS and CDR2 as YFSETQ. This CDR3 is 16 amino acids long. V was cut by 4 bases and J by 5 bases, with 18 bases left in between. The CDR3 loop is CASSKGARGRTGELFF. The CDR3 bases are TGCGCCAGCAGCAAAGGGGCGCGGGGTCGAACCGGGGAGCTGTTTTTT.

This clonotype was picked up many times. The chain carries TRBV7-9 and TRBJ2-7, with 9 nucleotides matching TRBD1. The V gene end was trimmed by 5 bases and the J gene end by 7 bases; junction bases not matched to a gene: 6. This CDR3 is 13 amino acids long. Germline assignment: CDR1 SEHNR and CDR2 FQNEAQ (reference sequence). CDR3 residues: CASSPQGAREQYF. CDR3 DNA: TGTGCCAGCAGCCCACAGGGGGCCAGGGAGCAGTACTTC.

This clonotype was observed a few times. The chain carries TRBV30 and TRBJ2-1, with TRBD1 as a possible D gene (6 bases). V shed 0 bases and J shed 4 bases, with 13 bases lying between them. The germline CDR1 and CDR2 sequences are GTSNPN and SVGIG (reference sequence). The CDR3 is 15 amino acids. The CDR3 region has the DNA TGTGCCTGGAGTGTAGAGGCAGGGGTATACAATGAGCAGTTCTTC. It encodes CAWSVEAGVYNEQFF.

The CDR3 DNA reads as TGTGCCAGCAGCTCCACGACAGGGGGCAATACAGATACGCAGTATTTT. Translation gives CASSSTTGGNTDTQYF. The rearrangement uses TRBV7-3 and TRBJ2-3; 10 bases align to TRBD1. Germline loops: CDR1 SGHTA, CDR2 FQGTGA. The CDR3 spans 16 residues. V dropped 4 bases and J dropped 3; count of bases not matched to a gene: 7.

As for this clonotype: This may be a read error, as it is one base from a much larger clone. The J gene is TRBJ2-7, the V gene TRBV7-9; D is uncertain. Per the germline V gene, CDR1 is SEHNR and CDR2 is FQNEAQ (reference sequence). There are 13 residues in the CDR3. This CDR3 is CASSFGGTYEQHF. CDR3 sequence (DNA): TGTGCCAGCAGCTTCGGTGGAACCTACGAGCAGCACTTC. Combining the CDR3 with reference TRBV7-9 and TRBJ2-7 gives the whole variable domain DTGVSQNPRHKITKRGQNVTFRCDPISEHNRLYWYRQTLGQGPEFLTYFQNEAQLEKSRLLSDRFSAERPKGSFSTLEIQRTEQGDSAMYLCASSFGGTYEQHFGPGTRLTVT.

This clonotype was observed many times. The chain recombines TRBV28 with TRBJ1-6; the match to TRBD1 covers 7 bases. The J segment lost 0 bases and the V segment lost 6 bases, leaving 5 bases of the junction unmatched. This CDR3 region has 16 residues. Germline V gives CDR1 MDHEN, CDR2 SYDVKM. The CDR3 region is CASRLGTASYNSPLHF. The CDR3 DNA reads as TGTGCCAGCAGGCTTGGGACAGCCTCCTATAATTCACCCCTCCACTTT.

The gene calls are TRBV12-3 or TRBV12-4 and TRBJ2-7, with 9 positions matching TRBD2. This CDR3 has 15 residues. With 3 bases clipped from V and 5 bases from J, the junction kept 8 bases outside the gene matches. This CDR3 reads CASSLSGGGAHEQYF. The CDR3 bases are TGTGCCAGCAGTTTGTCGGGCGGGGGGGCCCACGAGCAGTACTTC.

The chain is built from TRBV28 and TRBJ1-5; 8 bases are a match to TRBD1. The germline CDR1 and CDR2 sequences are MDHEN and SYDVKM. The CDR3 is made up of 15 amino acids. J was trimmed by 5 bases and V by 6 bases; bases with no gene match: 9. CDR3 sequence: CASRLGQGWDQPQHF. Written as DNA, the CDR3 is TGTGCCAGCAGACTTGGACAGGGCTGGGATCAGCCCCAGCATTTT.

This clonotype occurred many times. The CDR3 region has the DNA TGTGCCACCAGTGTTGGGGGACCTCCCACAGATACGCAGTATTTT. Encoded protein: CATSVGGPPTDTQYF. This rearrangement joins TRBV24-1 to TRBJ2-3, with D perhaps matching TRBD1 or TRBD2 (5 bases each). The CDR3 is made up of 15 amino acids. Germline V gives CDR1 KGHDR, CDR2 SFDVKD. Trimming shortened V by 5 bases and J by 2 bases, and 13 bases separated the two germline ends.

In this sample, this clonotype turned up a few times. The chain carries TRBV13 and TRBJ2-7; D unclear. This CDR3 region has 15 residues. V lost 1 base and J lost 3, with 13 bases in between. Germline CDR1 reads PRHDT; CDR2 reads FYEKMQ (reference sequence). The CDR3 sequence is CASSLVGPGVYEQYF. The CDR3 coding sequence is TGTGCCAGCAGCTTAGTAGGGCCAGGAGTCTACGAGCAGTACTTC.